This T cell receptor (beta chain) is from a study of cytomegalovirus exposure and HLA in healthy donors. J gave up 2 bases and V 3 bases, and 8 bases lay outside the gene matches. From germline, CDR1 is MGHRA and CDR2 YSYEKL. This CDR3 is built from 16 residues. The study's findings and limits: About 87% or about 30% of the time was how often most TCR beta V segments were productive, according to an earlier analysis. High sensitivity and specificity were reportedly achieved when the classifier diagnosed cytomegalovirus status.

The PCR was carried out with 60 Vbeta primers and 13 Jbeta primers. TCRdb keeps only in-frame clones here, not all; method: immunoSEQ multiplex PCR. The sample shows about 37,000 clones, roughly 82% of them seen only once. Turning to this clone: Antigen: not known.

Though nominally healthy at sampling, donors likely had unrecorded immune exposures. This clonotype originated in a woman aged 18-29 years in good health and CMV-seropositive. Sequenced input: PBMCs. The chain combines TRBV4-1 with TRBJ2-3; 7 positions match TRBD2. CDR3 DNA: TGCGCCAGCAGCCAGGGGGGGAGGGGACCCACAGATACGCAGTATTTT. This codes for CASSQGGRGPTDTQYF.